Below are 14 T cell receptor beta chains sequenced from a single sample in a study of control samples from healthy donors and cancer patients. Libraries were prepared by immunoSEQ multiplex PCR; TCRdb keeps only in-frame clonotypes and omits some of them. The sample consists of about 130,000 clones, approximately 92% of them appearing once. The sequencing input was PBMCs. These receptors all come from an older man with head and neck cancer.

J is TRBJ1-2 and V is TRBV19, with D unresolved. Germline loops: CDR1 LNHDA, CDR2 SQIVND (reference sequence). The CDR3 is 13 residues long. V was shortened by 7 bases and J by 6 bases, with 15 bases between the two germline ends. DNA of the CDR3: TGTGCCAGTACCGTGAAGGGTTCCCATGGCTACACCTTC. Amino acids: CASTVKGSHGYTF.

This chain uses TRBV10-1 with TRBJ2-3; 10 positions match TRBD1. V was clipped by 6 bases and J by 4 bases; unmatched bases: 4. This CDR3 contains 14 residues. Per germline, CDR1 WNHNN and CDR2 SYGVQD (reference sequence). CDR3: CASSRDRGADTQYF. DNA for the CDR3: TGCGCCAGCAGCCGGGACAGGGGTGCAGATACGCAGTATTTT.

The genes are TRBV11-3 and TRBJ2-2, with a tentative D call TRBD2 (5 bases). Trimming pared 4 bases from V and 1 base from J, leaving 16 bases between. Looked up from germline, CDR1 is SGHNT and CDR2 is YENEEA. This CDR3 contains 17 residues. In DNA, the CDR3 is TGTGCCAGCAGCTATAAGCGGAGTGGTTTGAACACCGGGGAGCTGTTTTTT. This gives the protein CASSYKRSGLNTGELFF.

The chain uses TRBV30 and TRBJ1-4; the D is unclear. Germline-derived CDR1 and CDR2 are GTSNPN and SVGIG (reference sequence). Trimming took off 0 bases at V and 5 bases at J, with 19 bases between the two ends. This CDR3 is built from 17 residues. The DNA of the CDR3 is TGTGCCTGGAGTGTCCATGGGCAGTCGCGGGGAAATGAAAAACTGTTTTTT. Its protein is CAWSVHGQSRGNEKLFF.

Here the CDR3 reads CASSLVTGMTNEQYF. Here the CDR3 DNA reads TGCGCCAGCAGCTTGGTCACAGGGATGACTAACGAGCAGTACTTC. V usage is TRBV5-1 and J usage is TRBJ2-7, with a possible D match to TRBD1 (6 bases). Between the trimmed V and J ends, which lost 0 bases and 5 bases, there was a span of 15 bases. CDR1 and CDR2 from the germline V gene are SGHRS and YFSETQ. This CDR3 spans 15 amino acids.

This clone was seen a single time. J is TRBJ2-7 and V is TRBV11-2; D is unclear. The CDR3 has 15 amino acids. Trimming cost V 1 base and J 3 bases, with 13 bases left between them. Looked up from germline, CDR1 is SGHAT and CDR2 is FQNNGV. The CDR3 loop reads CASSLALQAYYEQYF. The CDR3 coding sequence is TGTGCCAGCAGCTTAGCCCTACAAGCTTACTACGAGCAGTACTTC.

The chain carries TRBV5-6 and TRBJ2-1, with D perhaps TRBD1 or TRBD2 (5 bases each). The CDR3 is 14 amino acids. V gave up 2 bases and J gave up 2 bases, with 8 bases separating them. Germline CDR1 and CDR2: SGHDT and YYEEEE. The CDR3 DNA reads TGTGCCAGCAGCTTTCAGGGACCCTACAATGAGCAGTTCTTC. This gives the protein CASSFQGPYNEQFF.

The chain has TRBV6-2 or TRBV6-3 and TRBJ2-2; TRBD1 agrees at 7 bases. The V gene's germline CDR1 is MNHEY and CDR2 SVGEGT. CDR3 length equals 18 residues. Trimming at V came to 2 bases and at J to 1 base, leaving 10 bases not matched to a gene. The CDR3: CASSYPYTGDLNTGELFF. CDR3 sequence (DNA): TGTGCCAGCAGTTACCCCTACACAGGGGACCTGAACACCGGGGAGCTGTTTTTT.

The chain couples TRBV6-4 to TRBJ2-3; the match to TRBD2 covers 9 bases. V lost 3 bases to trimming and J lost 3 bases; unmatched junction nucleotides: 4. CDR1 MRHNA and CDR2 SNTAGT come from the germline V gene. The CDR3 has 15 amino acids. CDR3 sequence reads: CASSDIAGVTDTQYF. The CDR3 DNA sequence: TGTGCCAGCAGTGATATAGCGGGGGTAACAGATACGCAGTATTTT.

The chain has TRBV6-5 and TRBJ1-3; D is unclear. Germline values: CDR1 MNHEY, CDR2 SVGAGI. The CDR3 covers 15 residues. V was pared by 4 bases and J by 0 bases, with 10 bases between. CDR3 nucleotide sequence: TGTGCCAGCAGTTCCAGCCTTTACTCTGGAAACACCATATATTTT. This sequence encodes CASSSSLYSGNTIYF.

V is TRBV24-1 and J is TRBJ2-2; 7 bases map to TRBD1. V shed 4 bases and J 3 bases; nucleotides not matched to a gene: 7. Germline V CDR1 and CDR2: KGHDR, SFDVKD. The CDR3 consists of 16 residues. The CDR3 is CATSDPRQGDTGELFF. CDR3 in DNA: TGTGCCACCAGTGACCCGAGACAGGGTGACACCGGGGAGCTGTTTTTT.

J is TRBJ2-7 and V is TRBV6-5; D is possibly TRBD1 or TRBD2 (6 bases each). The CDR3 is 15 amino acids. Trimming took off 5 bases at V and 2 bases at J, with 16 bases between the two ends. Germline CDR1 and CDR2: MNHEY and SVGAGI. This CDR3 is CASSPSGGTTYEQYF. As DNA, the CDR3 is TGTGCCAGCAGTCCGTCTGGCGGGACAACCTACGAGCAGTACTTC.

CDR3 DNA: TGTGCCAGCACTCGGGGGTCCGGGACTAGCAGGGACGAGCAGTACTTC. Protein sequence: CASTRGSGTSRDEQYF. J is TRBJ2-7 and V is TRBV11-2, with TRBD2 matching 9 bases. CDR3 length: 16 residues. V dropped 7 bases and J dropped 5; count of bases not matched to a gene: 15. Germline V gives CDR1 SGHAT, CDR2 FQNNGV.

This clone occurred a few times. The J gene is TRBJ1-6, the V gene TRBV2; D remains unclear. Trimming removed 7 bases from V and 7 bases from J, with 11 bases in between. CDR1 and CDR2 (germline): SNHLY, FYNNEI. The CDR3 extends over 13 amino acids. The CDR3 region has the DNA TGTGCCAGCACAACAGAACAAAATTCACCCCTCCACTTT. It translates to CASTTEQNSPLHF.